The 29 T cell receptor beta chains presented below share a single source sample, sequenced in a study of T cell responses to AZD1222 COVID-19 vaccine. Produced via immunoSEQ multiplex PCR; TCRdb's table is partial and in-frame only. The repertoire includes more than 150,000 clones, around 90% of them detected once, and approximately 1.2% sits in the top ten. The sequencing used peripheral blood, collected 28 days after the second AZD1222 dose. The receptor source for this set is an adult who received the AZD1222 COVID-19 vaccine.

V gene TRBV7-2 combines with J gene TRBJ2-3; 11 bases line up with TRBD2. Trimming cost V 4 bases and J 4 bases; bases outside gene matches: 1. This CDR3 is built from 14 residues. CDR1 SGHTA and CDR2 FQGNSA come from the germline V gene. CDR3 region: CASSSLAGADTQYF. The CDR3 nucleotides are TGTGCCAGCAGCTCACTAGCGGGAGCAGATACGCAGTATTTT.

This sequence joins TRBV3-1 (or the pseudogene TRBV3-2) and TRBJ2-1; the D gene could be TRBD1 or TRBD2 (5 bases each). V lost 3 bases and J 9 bases, leaving 9 bases between the germline ends. This CDR3 has 12 amino acids. CDR1 LGHDT and CDR2 YNNKEL come from the germline V gene (reference sequence). The CDR3 reads CASSHSGTEQFF. The CDR3 DNA sequence: TGTGCCAGCAGCCACTCCGGGACTGAGCAGTTCTTC.

The rearrangement uses TRBV28 and TRBJ1-2; no clear D. Germline-derived CDR1 and CDR2 are MDHEN and SYDVKM. V lost 3 bases and J 8 bases, leaving 16 bases between the germline ends. The CDR3 runs to 14 residues. CDR3 in amino acids: CASSFGPRLGGYTF. CDR3 bases: TGTGCCAGCAGTTTCGGGCCCCGTTTGGGGGGCTACACCTTC.

As DNA, the CDR3 is TGTGCCAGCAGCTTGGATCAGGAGTTTTTGAGGGAGCAGTACTTC. This codes for CASSLDQEFLREQYF. V is TRBV5-4 and J is TRBJ2-7; D remains ambiguous. This CDR3 contains 15 residues. V lost 0 bases, J lost 7 bases, and 17 bases lay in between. CDR1 is SGHNT, CDR2 YYREEE, per germline (reference sequence).

The chain joins TRBV6-5 to TRBJ2-7; weak D call: TRBD1 (5 bases). Germline CDR1 is MNHEY and CDR2 is SVGAGI. V gave up 4 bases and J gave up 6 bases, with 16 bases separating them. This CDR3 has 14 amino acids. The CDR3 bases are TGTGCCAGCAGTTGGCCCCGTCAGGGTGGCGAGCAGTACTTC. Translated: CASSWPRQGGEQYF.

This chain joins TRBV10-3 and TRBJ1-2, with TRBD1 matching over 10 bases. Germline-derived CDR1 and CDR2 are ENHRY and SYGVKD. Unmatched junction bases numbered 7, after V lost 7 bases and J lost 8 bases. The CDR3 spans 13 residues. Here the CDR3 DNA reads TGTGCCATCACCCGGGACAGGGGAGACGGCTACACCTTC. Its translation: CAITRDRGDGYTF.

This chain joins TRBV7-8 and TRBJ1-5, with TRBD1 matching 11 bases. V gave up 5 bases and J gave up 1 base; unmatched junction bases: 7. CDR3 length: 17 amino acids. Germline CDR1 and CDR2: SGHVS and FQNEAQ. CDR3 DNA sequence: TGTGCCAGCAGCCGAGGGACAGGGGGACAGAGCAATCAGCCCCAGCATTTT. As protein: CASSRGTGGQSNQPQHF.

This clone came up a few times. This chain connects TRBV28 to TRBJ2-1; TRBD2 agrees at 7 bases. The CDR3 runs 17 residues. V shed 5 bases and J 2 bases; nucleotides not matched to a gene: 12. Germline values: CDR1 MDHEN, CDR2 SYDVKM. This CDR3 is CASSGGGVYLAYNEQFF. The CDR3 DNA reads TGTGCCAGCAGTGGTGGGGGGGTTTATCTGGCCTACAATGAGCAGTTCTTC.

The table lists this clone with a count of one. The chain combines TRBV4-1 with TRBJ2-3, with D uncertain. Germline CDR1 reads MGHRA; CDR2 reads YSYEKL. This CDR3 has 13 residues. With 1 base removed from V and 6 bases from J, the gap between germline ends came to 8 bases. CDR3 nucleotides: TGCGCCAGCAGCCAAGTCACCACGGATACGCAGTATTTT. Translation: CASSQVTTDTQYF.

This clone was seen just once. This chain uses TRBV5-6 with TRBJ1-2; D is undetermined. Trimming shortened V by 2 bases and J by 0 bases, and 8 bases separated the two germline ends. Germline CDR1 SGHDT, CDR2 YYEEEE. This CDR3 has 14 residues. The DNA for the CDR3 is TGTGCCAGCAGCTTTGGTCAGGCTAACTATGGCTACACCTTC. Translation gives CASSFGQANYGYTF.

This clone came up once. The chain employs TRBV5-1 and TRBJ2-5; the match to TRBD1 covers 9 bases. The CDR3 is made up of 13 amino acids. Germline lookup yields CDR1 SGHRS and CDR2 YFSETQ. The V segment lost 4 bases and the J segment 4 bases; nucleotides outside the gene matches: 2. CDR3 amino acids: CASSPDRGETQYF. CDR3 bases: TGCGCCAGCAGCCCGGACAGGGGAGAGACCCAGTACTTC.

The CDR3 DNA sequence: TGTGCCAGCAGCCTGGAGAGGGGGCCCTATGGCTACACCTTC. Its translation is CASSLERGPYGYTF. The chain recombines TRBV14 with TRBJ1-2, with 7 bases that match TRBD1. This CDR3 region has 14 residues. Trimming removed 4 bases from V and 4 bases from J; junction bases left unmatched: 6. Germline lookup yields CDR1 SGHDN and CDR2 FVKESK.

The chain combines TRBV6-6 with TRBJ1-1, with no clear D. This CDR3 contains 14 residues. V was cut by 2 bases and J by 0 bases, with 7 bases left in between. The germline CDR1 and CDR2 sequences are MNHNY and SVGAGI (reference sequence). The CDR3 reads CASSYRGMNTEAFF. The CDR3 DNA is TGTGCCAGCAGTTACCGGGGTATGAACACTGAAGCTTTCTTT.

The rearrangement joins TRBV4-1 to TRBJ1-1, with a tentative D call TRBD1 (5 bases). Germline loops: CDR1 MGHRA, CDR2 YSYEKL. V was cut by 2 bases and J by 3 bases, with 13 bases left in between. CDR3 length: 15 amino acids. The DNA for the CDR3 is TGCGCCAGCAGCCAACCCGGCTTAGGGGACACTGAAGCTTTCTTT. Protein product: CASSQPGLGDTEAFF.

This chain links TRBV3-1 (or the pseudogene TRBV3-2) with TRBJ1-6; D remains unclear. This CDR3 is built from 14 residues. Germline V gene data show CDR1 as LGHDT and CDR2 as YNNKEL (reference sequence). V was trimmed by 0 bases and J by 13 bases, leaving 13 bases between them. CDR3 in amino acids: CASSQEGRWSPLHF. The CDR3 region has the DNA TGTGCCAGCAGCCAAGAGGGCCGGTGGTCCCCCCTCCACTTT.

The rearrangement joins TRBV4-1 to TRBJ2-1, with D unresolved. With 4 bases removed from V and 10 bases from J, the gap between germline ends came to 11 bases. The CDR3 covers 12 residues. CDR1 is MGHRA and CDR2 is YSYEKL in the germline V gene. The CDR3 is CASSRDHEEQFF. DNA for the CDR3: TGCGCCAGCAGCCGCGACCACGAAGAGCAGTTCTTC.

V is TRBV5-1 and J is TRBJ2-3, with TRBD2 identical over 15 bases. The trim removed 3 bases at V and 6 bases at J, leaving 11 bases unmatched. The germline gives CDR1 SGHRS, CDR2 YFSETQ. The CDR3 is 18 amino acids. The CDR3 region has the DNA TGCGCCAGCAGCTCTCCTAACGAGGGACTAGCGGGGGGTGATACGCAGTATTTT. Its protein is CASSSPNEGLAGGDTQYF.

The CDR3 nucleotides are TGTGCCAGCAGCCAATATACAGGGGGTCGCGGCTACACCTTC. Translated, it gives CASSQYTGGRGYTF. The chain carries TRBV4-2 and TRBJ1-2; 8 nucleotides agree with TRBD1. With V trimmed by 2 bases and J by 8 bases, 7 bases remained unmatched. Germline-derived CDR1 and CDR2 are LGHNA and YNFKEQ. CDR3 length: 14 residues.

This chain links TRBV5-1 with TRBJ2-7, with 11 bases lining up with TRBD1. The CDR3 loop spans 14 amino acids. V trimming: 3 bases; J trimming: 4 bases; junction bases outside the gene matches: 3. Per the germline V gene, CDR1 is SGHRS and CDR2 is YFSETQ. In nucleotides, the CDR3 is TGCGCCAGCAGCTCAGGGACAGGGGGATACGAGCAGTACTTC. This gives the protein CASSSGTGGYEQYF. Using reference TRBV5-1 and TRBJ2-7 for the parts outside the CDR3, the full variable domain is KAGVTQTPRYLIKTRGQQVTLSCSPISGHRSVSWYQQTPGQGLQFLFEYFSETQRNKGNFPGRFSGRQFSNSRSEMNVSTLELGDSALYLCASSSGTGGYEQYFGPGTRLTVT.

CDR3 sequence reads: CASSAPGTGYNEKLFF. The CDR3 region has the DNA TGTGCCAGCAGTGCTCCCGGGACAGGGTATAATGAAAAACTGTTTTTT. The rearrangement joins TRBV25-1 to TRBJ1-4, with TRBD1 matching 9 bases. Unmatched junction bases numbered 7, after V lost 4 bases and J lost 4 bases. This CDR3 is built from 16 residues. Germline V gives CDR1 MGHDK, CDR2 SYGVNS.

J is TRBJ2-5 and V is TRBV5-1; 14 nucleotides agree with TRBD2. CDR1 and CDR2 (germline): SGHRS, YFSETQ. The CDR3 is 16 amino acids. J lost 5 bases, V lost 4 bases, and 7 bases had no gene match. The CDR3 DNA sequence: TGCGCCAGCAGCCCCGGGACTAGCGGGGGTGGCGAGACCCAGTACTTC. Its protein is CASSPGTSGGGETQYF.

The CDR3 is CASSLDSLPMTQHF. The CDR3 nucleotides read TGTGCCAGCAGCCTGGACAGTCTGCCGATGACCCAGCATTTT. The chain is built from TRBV7-9 and TRBJ1-5; D possibly corresponds to TRBD1 (6 bases). The CDR3 has 14 residues. Between the trimmed V and J ends, which lost 5 bases and 11 bases, there was a span of 19 bases. Germline V CDR1 and CDR2: SEHNR, FQNEAQ (reference sequence).

The chain joins TRBV19 to TRBJ1-6; 10 positions agree with TRBD1. V shed 9 bases, J shed 0 bases, and the junction held 5 bases outside the gene matches. CDR3 length equals 16 residues. Germline V gives CDR1 LNHDA, CDR2 SQIVND (reference sequence). The CDR3 bases are TGTGCCAGCCAGGGACAGGGGAGCTCCTATAATTCACCCCTCCACTTT. It is translated as CASQGQGSSYNSPLHF.

This clone showed up just a few times. The chain employs TRBV2 and TRBJ1-3, with D perhaps matching TRBD1 (5 bases). This CDR3 comprises 14 residues. Germline values: CDR1 SNHLY, CDR2 FYNNEI. With 8 bases removed from V and 6 bases from J, the gap between germline ends came to 17 bases. The CDR3, as DNA: TGTGCCAGCGTCCTGGGGCCCCCCCTAAACACCATATATTTT. The encoded protein is CASVLGPPLNTIYF.

This chain links TRBV27 with TRBJ2-7; D not certain. Trimming cost V 2 bases and J 0 bases, with 17 bases left between them. The germline V gene encodes CDR1 MNHEY and CDR2 SMNVEV (reference sequence). CDR3 size: 17 residues. CDR3 amino acids: CASSLKISAVTSYEQYF. The CDR3 DNA reads as TGTGCCAGCAGTTTAAAAATTTCGGCAGTAACCTCCTACGAGCAGTACTTC.

The chain is built from TRBV15 and TRBJ1-5; weak D call: TRBD1 (5 bases). Germline CDR1 is LNHNV and CDR2 is YYDKDF (reference sequence). V shed 0 bases and J shed 4 bases, with 10 bases lying between them. The CDR3 contains 15 residues. CDR3 sequence: CATSRDLGLNQPQHF. CDR3 coding DNA: TGTGCCACCAGCAGAGATCTGGGGCTTAATCAGCCCCAGCATTTT.

The genes are TRBV30 and TRBJ2-5; 8 nucleotides agree with TRBD1. The CDR3 is 13 residues long. In germline, CDR1 is GTSNPN, CDR2 SVGIG (reference sequence). The J segment lost 5 bases and the V segment lost 7 bases, leaving 9 bases of the junction unmatched. CDR3 in amino acids: CASGQGAGETQYF. The CDR3 coding sequence is TGTGCCTCCGGGCAGGGGGCGGGGGAGACCCAGTACTTC.

The V and J genes are TRBV19 and TRBJ2-5; 7 bases are shared with TRBD1. The ends lost 2 bases at V and 3 bases at J; junction bases unmatched: 9. Germline loops: CDR1 LNHDA, CDR2 SQIVND (reference sequence). This CDR3 contains 16 residues. CDR3 region: CASSINGQVYKETQYF. CDR3 nucleotide sequence: TGTGCCAGTAGTATAAATGGACAGGTTTACAAAGAGACCCAGTACTTC.

V and J are TRBV7-9 and TRBJ1-3, with TRBD1 identical over 8 bases. Germline CDR1 and CDR2: SEHNR and FQNEAQ (reference sequence). The trim removed 11 bases at V and 2 bases at J, leaving 2 bases unmatched. This CDR3 is built from 12 residues. CDR3 loop: CAGQGAGNTIYF. DNA for the CDR3: TGTGCCGGACAGGGCGCTGGAAACACCATATATTTT.